This T cell receptor beta chain was profiled in a study of regulatory T cells in long-lasting Graves disease. Overall study: Newly diagnosed Graves' patients took antithyroid drugs under 3 months.

Library construction for TCR beta used iRepertoire HTBI primers and Arm-PCR of CDR3 regions. From the multiplex PCR reads, TCRdb called clonotypes with MiXCR, one entry per CDR3 protein. The sample includes about 240,000 distinct CDR3 sequences, 20% to 25% of them seen just once. The V gene's germline CDR1 is MNHEY and CDR2 SMNVEV (reference sequence). There are 14 residues in the CDR3. V gave up 3 bases and J gave up 2 bases; unmatched junction bases: 3. General study findings and limits: When disease was persistent, TRBV28, TRBJ1-2 and TRBJ2-5 were the favored segments.

Stated time point: newly diagnosed GD, antithyroid drugs for less than 3 months. RNA from PBMCs was the source of the TCR library. The patients included were those that came from an endocrinology department in Xi'an, China. On this clonotype: Its antigen remains unknown.

This TCR derives from a female donor with Graves disease. The chain links TRBV27 to TRBJ2-5; 7 bases are a match to TRBD1. Material: peripheral blood mononuclear cells (PBMCs), obtained at new diagnosis, from a patient treated with antithyroid drugs. The chain's CDR3 is CASSFSDRQETQYF. CDR3 sequence (DNA): TGTGCCAGCAGTTTCTCGGACAGGCAAGAGACCCAGTACTTC.